Below are 24 T cell receptor beta chains sequenced from a single sample in a study of OX40 agonist ivuxolimab in advanced cancers. Profiled with immunoSEQ multiplex PCR; TCRdb holds only in-frame clones, not every one. The sample consists of around 48,000 clones, approximately 71% of them appearing once. The input for sequencing was CD4+ or CD8+ T cells sorted from blood, taken in a trial of the OX40 agonist ivuxolimab. The receptors were gathered from an adult with an advanced solid tumor such as melanoma, head and neck, liver or kidney cancer.

V is TRBV7-2 and J is TRBJ1-4, with a possible D match to TRBD1 (5 bases). The CDR3 spans 15 residues. Germline V lookup: CDR1 SGHTA, CDR2 FQGNSA. V dropped 1 base and J dropped 8 bases, with 14 bases sitting between them. As DNA, the CDR3 is TGTGCCAGCAGCTTAGTGCGACACCAGGGAGAAAAACTGTTTTTT. It is translated as CASSLVRHQGEKLFF.

The chain is built from TRBV7-3 and TRBJ2-3; the match to TRBD1 covers 8 bases. V lost 1 base, J lost 3 bases, and 6 bases stayed unmatched. This CDR3 is built from 16 residues. The germline V gene has CDR1 SGHTA and CDR2 FQGTGA. The CDR3 reads CASSLNGRQGTDTQYF. The CDR3 DNA follows: TGTGCCAGCAGCTTAAACGGCCGACAGGGGACAGATACGCAGTATTTT.

The CDR3, as DNA: TGTGCCAGCAGCTTACCCCCGAATAGCCCTTTCTTT. Amino acid sequence: CASSLPPNSPFF. This chain uses TRBV7-9 with TRBJ1-1; D unclear. Germline assignment: CDR1 SEHNR and CDR2 FQNEAQ (reference sequence). The CDR3 length is 12 residues. Trimming took 2 bases from V and 12 from J, leaving 13 bases between them.

This clone has more than one count but fewer than ten. DNA for the CDR3: TGTGCCAGCAGTACCAATAAAAGGGGCGGGGGGACGCAGCCCCAGCATTTT. Its protein product is CASSTNKRGGGTQPQHF. This chain joins TRBV28 and TRBJ1-5, with TRBD1 as a possible D gene (5 bases). CDR3 length equals 17 residues. Trimming took off 5 bases at V and 7 bases at J, with 24 bases between the two ends. Germline assignment: CDR1 MDHEN and CDR2 SYDVKM.

The chain recombines TRBV5-1 with TRBJ2-7, with D maybe TRBD1 (5 bases). Germline V gene lookup returns CDR1 SGHRS and CDR2 YFSETQ. The CDR3 covers 15 residues. The V gene lost 0 bases and the J gene lost 0 bases, with 10 bases spanning the gap. CDR3 bases: TGCGCCAGCAGCTTGGAGGGGTTTAGCTCCTACGAGCAGTACTTC. Translation gives CASSLEGFSSYEQYF. The entire variable domain, with the rest obtained from reference TRBV5-1 and TRBJ2-7, is as follows: KAGVTQTPRYLIKTRGQQVTLSCSPISGHRSVSWYQQTPGQGLQFLFEYFSETQRNKGNFPGRFSGRQFSNSRSEMNVSTLELGDSALYLCASSLEGFSSYEQYFGPGTRLTVT.

The gene calls are TRBV28 and TRBJ2-7; D gene ambiguous. The germline CDR1 and CDR2 sequences are MDHEN and SYDVKM. The CDR3 covers 12 residues. V lost 8 bases and J lost 4, with 12 bases in between. The CDR3 protein is CASEGNLYEQYF. DNA for the CDR3: TGTGCCAGCGAAGGGAACCTGTACGAGCAGTACTTC.

The rearrangement joins TRBV4-1 to TRBJ2-2; D may match TRBD1 or TRBD2 (5 bases each). V lost 2 bases, J lost 6 bases, and 13 bases lay in between. This CDR3 comprises 15 residues. Germline V CDR1 and CDR2: MGHRA, YSYEKL. CDR3 coding DNA: TGCGCCAGCAGCCAAAGGGGAGTAGTCTCCGGGGAGCTGTTTTTT. It encodes CASSQRGVVSGELFF.

This chain links TRBV5-1 with TRBJ1-5, with 9 bases aligning to TRBD1. With 1 base clipped from V and 4 bases from J, the junction kept 6 bases outside the gene matches. The CDR3 length is 16 residues. Germline V CDR1 and CDR2: SGHRS, YFSETQ. The CDR3 is CASSLTGTGLNQPQHF. CDR3 sequence (DNA): TGCGCCAGCAGCTTGACCGGGACAGGGTTGAATCAGCCCCAGCATTTT.

This rearrangement joins TRBV19 to TRBJ2-1; D is tentatively TRBD1 or TRBD2 (6 bases each). Germline CDR1 LNHDA, CDR2 SQIVND (reference sequence). V was cut by 8 bases and J by 10 bases, with 18 bases left in between. The CDR3 extends over 13 amino acids. CDR3 amino acids: CASGVWGAREQFF. The CDR3 bases are TGTGCCAGTGGGGTTTGGGGGGCCCGGGAGCAGTTCTTC.

The chain has TRBV7-9 and TRBJ2-3; 7 bases are a match to TRBD2. The J segment lost 5 bases and the V segment lost 1 base, leaving 6 bases of the junction unmatched. There are 15 residues in the CDR3. Germline CDR1 SEHNR, CDR2 FQNEAQ (reference sequence). This chain's CDR3 is CASSLEGGRGDTQYF. The CDR3 DNA is TGTGCCAGCAGCTTAGAAGGCGGGAGAGGAGATACGCAGTATTTT.

The chain joins TRBV4-1 to TRBJ2-3; no clear D. CDR3 length equals 14 residues. Trimming removed 1 base at V and 5 bases at J, with 10 bases between. The V gene's germline CDR1 is MGHRA and CDR2 YSYEKL. CDR3 DNA: TGCGCCAGCAGCCAAGTGACGGTCCGAGATACGCAGTATTTT. This encodes CASSQVTVRDTQYF.

The chain is built from TRBV5-6 and TRBJ1-5; TRBD1 agrees at 7 bases. The V segment lost 4 bases and the J segment 0 bases; nucleotides outside the gene matches: 7. This CDR3 spans 16 amino acids. The germline V gene has CDR1 SGHDT and CDR2 YYEEEE. CDR3 sequence: CASSPRQGASNQPQHF. CDR3 coding DNA: TGTGCCAGCAGCCCAAGACAGGGCGCTAGCAATCAGCCCCAGCATTTT.

V gene TRBV5-1 combines with J gene TRBJ1-2; no definite D call. This CDR3 region has 15 residues. Between the trimmed V and J ends, which lost 0 bases and 1 base, there was a span of 10 bases. CDR1 is SGHRS, CDR2 YFSETQ, per germline. The CDR3 sequence: CASSLGVRVNYGYTF. The CDR3 bases are TGCGCCAGCAGCTTGGGGGTTCGGGTTAACTATGGCTACACCTTC.

The chain has TRBV7-4 and TRBJ1-5, with D maybe TRBD1 (6 bases). CDR3 length equals 15 residues. The germline gives CDR1 SGHVT, CDR2 SQSDAQ. Trimming removed 1 base at V and 4 bases at J, with 11 bases between. The CDR3 region is CASSLVTGSNQPQHF. The CDR3 bases are TGTGCCAGCAGCTTAGTGACAGGATCTAATCAGCCCCAGCATTTT.

The chain has TRBV30 and TRBJ1-1; possibly TRBD1 for D (5 bases). This CDR3 comprises 12 residues. Between the trimmed V and J ends, which lost 1 base and 7 bases, there was a span of 10 bases. Germline V CDR1 and CDR2: GTSNPN, SVGIG (reference sequence). This CDR3 is CAWSAQGVEAFF. As DNA, the CDR3 is TGTGCCTGGAGTGCTCAGGGCGTTGAAGCTTTCTTT.

The chain carries TRBV6-6 and TRBJ2-1; 14 bases are shared with TRBD2. CDR1 is MNHNY and CDR2 is SVGAGI in the germline V gene (reference sequence). This CDR3 is built from 15 residues. V gave up 5 bases and J gave up 6 bases; unmatched junction bases: 3. The CDR3 DNA reads TGTGCCAGCAGTCCGACTAGCGGGAGGGCCAATGAGCAGTTCTTC. It codes for CASSPTSGRANEQFF.

The V and J genes are TRBV6-5 and TRBJ1-4; D is perhaps TRBD1 (5 bases). V lost 0 bases, J lost 2 bases, and 7 bases lay in between. Germline-derived CDR1 and CDR2 are MNHEY and SVGAGI. This CDR3 is 15 amino acids long. CDR3 in DNA: TGTGCCAGCAGTTACTCGGGGGGTACTAATGAAAAACTGTTTTTT. Translating it yields CASSYSGGTNEKLFF.

This chain uses TRBV2 with TRBJ1-1, with 9 bases matching TRBD1. The CDR3 consists of 14 residues. CDR1 and CDR2 from the germline V gene are SNHLY and FYNNEI. J gave up 2 bases and V 7 bases, and 5 bases lay outside the gene matches. Written as DNA, the CDR3 is TGTGCCAGCACCTTGGGACAGGGTAACACTGAAGCTTTCTTT. This sequence encodes CASTLGQGNTEAFF.

CDR3 region: CASSQEVPFGEAFF. The CDR3 nucleotides read TGTGCCAGCAGTCAGGAGGTTCCCTTTGGCGAAGCTTTCTTT. The rearrangement uses TRBV2 and TRBJ1-1; D remains unclear. From germline, CDR1 is SNHLY and CDR2 FYNNEI. The CDR3 has 14 residues. V lost 5 bases and J 8 bases, leaving 18 bases between the germline ends.

This clone was detected once. The CDR3 nucleotides are TGCGCCAGCAGCCAAGGACAGGTGAGCTCCTACGAGCAGTACTTC. Translating it yields CASSQGQVSSYEQYF. The chain uses TRBV5-1 and TRBJ2-7, with 7 bases identical to TRBD1. This CDR3 has 15 residues. V gave up 4 bases and J gave up 0 bases; unmatched junction bases: 7. Germline CDR1 is SGHRS and CDR2 is YFSETQ.

Comments on this clone: A much larger clonotype is one base distant, so this may be a read error. The identical CDR3 is also encoded by other nucleotide sequences in the sample. This chain links TRBV5-6 with TRBJ1-4; TRBD1 matches at 8 bases. The CDR3 is 13 amino acids. Germline CDR1 is SGHDT and CDR2 is YYEEEE. The J segment lost 8 bases and the V segment lost 1 base, leaving 1 base of the junction unmatched. The CDR3 DNA follows: TGTGCCAGCAGCTTGTGGACAGGGGAAAAACTGTTTTTT. Protein: CASSLWTGEKLFF.

V and J are TRBV27 and TRBJ1-1, with D possibly TRBD1 on 5 matching bases. The CDR3 loop spans 15 amino acids. The germline CDR1 and CDR2 sequences are MNHEY and SMNVEV (reference sequence). The V and J ends lost 5 bases and 5 bases respectively, with 18 bases between them. CDR3 coding DNA: TGTGCCAGCAGTCTTCTTTCCGGGCGGGGGACTGAAGCTTTCTTT. Residues: CASSLLSGRGTEAFF.

This clone has more than one count but fewer than ten. V gene TRBV29-1 combines with J gene TRBJ2-6; 7 bases agree with TRBD2. The CDR3 loop spans 14 amino acids. With V trimmed by 4 bases and J by 2 bases, 2 bases remained unmatched. Germline lookup yields CDR1 SQVTM and CDR2 ANQGSEA. CDR3 residues: CSVVAGAGANVLTF. The DNA for the CDR3 is TGCAGCGTTGTGGCGGGGGCTGGGGCCAACGTCCTGACTTTC. Filled out from reference TRBV29-1 and TRBJ2-6, the complete variable domain reads SAVISQKPSRDICQRGTSLTIQCQVDSQVTMMFWYRQQPGQSLTLIATANQGSEATYESGFVIDKFPISRPNLTFSTLTVSNMSPEDSSIYLCSVVAGAGANVLTFGAGSRLTVL.

As for this clone: At the DNA level, this CDR3 is encoded by other sequences in the same sample as well. V and J are TRBV19 and TRBJ2-7; 11 bases match TRBD1. Germline V gives CDR1 LNHDA, CDR2 SQIVND (reference sequence). CDR3 length: 13 amino acids. Losses at the gene ends were 3 bases for V and 6 bases for J; bases not matched to a gene: 1. CDR3 nucleotides: TGTGCCAGTAGTATCGGGACAGGGGGCGAGCAGTACTTC. Translating gives CASSIGTGGEQYF. The full variable domain, rest sourced from reference TRBV19 and TRBJ2-7, is DGGITQSPKYLFRKEGQNVTLSCEQNLNHDAMYWYRQDPGQGLRLIYYSQIVNDFQKGDIAEGYSVSREKKESFPLTVTSAQKNPTAFYLCASSIGTGGEQYFGPGTRLTVT.